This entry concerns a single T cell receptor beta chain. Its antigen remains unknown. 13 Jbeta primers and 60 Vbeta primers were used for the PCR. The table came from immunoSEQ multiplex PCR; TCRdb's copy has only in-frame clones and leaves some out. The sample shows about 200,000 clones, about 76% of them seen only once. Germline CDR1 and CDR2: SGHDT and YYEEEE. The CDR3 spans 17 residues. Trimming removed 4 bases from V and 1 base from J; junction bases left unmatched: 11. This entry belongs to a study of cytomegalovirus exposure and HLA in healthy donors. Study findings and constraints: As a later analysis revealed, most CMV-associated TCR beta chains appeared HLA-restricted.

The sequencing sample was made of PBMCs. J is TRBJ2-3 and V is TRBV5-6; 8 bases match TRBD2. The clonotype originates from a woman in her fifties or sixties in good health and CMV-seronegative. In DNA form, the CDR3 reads TGTGCCAGCAGCCCAACGGGGGGGATACGCGGCACAGATACGCAGTATTTT. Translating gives CASSPTGGIRGTDTQYF.